This T cell receptor beta chain was found in a study of cytomegalovirus exposure and HLA in healthy donors. Researchers ran the PCR with 60 Vbeta and 13 Jbeta primers. TCRdb's copy holds only in-frame clones and misses some; the assay was immunoSEQ multiplex PCR. This sample has 150,000 to 200,000 clones, with around 84% found just once. CDR3 size: 13 residues. The germline V gene has CDR1 SGHRS and CDR2 YFSETQ. The germline V and J ends were trimmed by 6 bases and 0 bases, with 9 bases remaining between them. The sequenced sample was PBMCs. This sequence was found in a man between 18 and 29 years old in good health and CMV-seronegative. The rearrangement uses TRBV5-1 and TRBJ1-1; D call uncertain. The CDR3 here is CASMGSLNTEAFF. In DNA, the CDR3 is TGCGCCAGCATGGGCAGTTTGAACACTGAAGCTTTCTTT.